Listed below are T cell receptor beta chains from one sample, sequenced in a study of spatial heterogeneity in lung cancer. TCRdb ran MiXCR on the 5' RACE reads and lists one entry per CDR3 protein. The sample has some 25,000 distinct CDR3 sequences, about 7.1% seen once; the top ten hold roughly 22%. The sample here was lung tumor tissue, taken at surgery. The receptors were gathered from a male donor with early-stage non-small cell lung cancer. Both conserved end residues are part of each CDR3. A D gene is named only where the DNA matches it firmly. Size is stated for part of the rows, as once, few or many counts, or as a class when the clone is expanded.

v_gene	d_gene	abundance	j_gene	CDR3nt	CDR3aa
TRBV5-1	NA	many	TRBJ1-2	TGCGCCAGCAGTACGTATCCGGGACACTCGATGAGTGGTGGCTACACCTTC	CASSTYPGHSMSGGYTF
TRBV7-2	NA	many	TRBJ1-2	TGTGCCAGCAGCCGAGATAGGCGGGAGGGCTACACCTTC	CASSRDRREGYTF
TRBV4-2	TRBD1	many	TRBJ2-7	TGTGCCAGCAGCCAAGGCACCAGAGAAGGGACAGGTTATTCATACGAGCAGTACTTC	CASSQGTREGTGYSYEQYF
TRBV5-5	TRBD1	many	TRBJ1-2	TGTGCCAGCAGCTTGGGACCCCAGGGGGGCTATGGCTACACCTTC	CASSLGPQGGYGYTF
TRBV6-2/TRBV6-3	NA	few	TRBJ2-3	TGTGCCAGCAGGAGTTGGCGGGGAAGCACAGATACGCAGTATTTT	CASRSWRGSTDTQYF
TRBV20-1	NA	NA	TRBJ2-3	TGCAGTGCTAGAGAGGCCGGCGGCACCTCTACGCAGTATTTT	CSAREAGGTSTQYF
TRBV25-1	TRBD1	NA	TRBJ1-4	TGTGCCAGCAGTGATCCCGGGACAGGGATCCAAAAACTGTTTTTT	CASSDPGTGIQKLFF
TRBV4-1	NA	NA	TRBJ2-3	TGCGCCAGCAGCCAAGATCCGCGCTTACCGTTGGCTAGCACAGATACGCAGTATTTT	CASSQDPRLPLASTDTQYF
TRBV5-1	NA	many	TRBJ2-3	TGCGCCAGCAGCTCCCGACTAGGTAGCACAGATACGCAGTATTTT	CASSSRLGSTDTQYF
TRBV7-2	NA	few	TRBJ2-7	TGTGCCAGCAGCATAAACCCCCTCGGCTCCTACGAGCAGTACTTC	CASSINPLGSYEQYF
TRBV6-5	NA	NA	TRBJ2-3	TGTGCCAGCAGTTACAACGCAGTCACAGATACGCAGTATTTT	CASSYNAVTDTQYF
TRBV29-1	NA	many	TRBJ1-5	TGCAGCGTTCTCAGGGATAGCAATCAGCCCCAGCATTTT	CSVLRDSNQPQHF
TRBV7-2	TRBD1	few	TRBJ1-6	TGTGCCAGCAGCTTAGTCACAGGGGATAATTCACCCCTCCACTTT	CASSLVTGDNSPLHF
TRBV7-6	NA	many	TRBJ2-5	TGTGCCAGCAGCTTTGACACAGAAGAGACCCAGTACTTC	CASSFDTEETQYF
TRBV29-1	NA	many	TRBJ2-4	TGCAGCGTTGGAGGGAACGGAAACATTCAGTACTTC	CSVGGNGNIQYF
TRBV20-1	TRBD2	NA	TRBJ2-1	TGCAGTGCTACGCGACCGCTAGCGGGGACCTACAATGAGCAGTTCTTC	CSATRPLAGTYNEQFF
TRBV11-2	TRBD1	many	TRBJ1-5	TGTGCCAGCAGCGACAGGGGCAATCAGCCCCAGCATTTT	CASSDRGNQPQHF
TRBV15	NA	NA	TRBJ1-1	TGTGCCACCAGCAGAGATAGAGGCCTGAACACTGAAGCTTTCTTT	CATSRDRGLNTEAFF
TRBV6-5	TRBD1	many	TRBJ2-5	TGTGCCAGCAGCTCCGACAGGGTGAAGACCCAGTACTTC	CASSSDRVKTQYF
TRBV7-2	TRBD1	NA	TRBJ2-3	TGTGCCAGCAGCAAACAGACAGGGGGTGGCACAGATACGCAGTATTTT	CASSKQTGGGTDTQYF
TRBV24-1	TRBD1	many	TRBJ2-6	TGTGCCACCAGTGCACCCGGGACAGGCTCTGGGGCCAACGTCCTGACTTTC	CATSAPGTGSGANVLTF
TRBV27	TRBD1	many	TRBJ2-2	TGTGCCAGCAGCTGGGACAGGAGGAACACCGGGGAGCTGTTTTTT	CASSWDRRNTGELFF
TRBV14	NA	many	TRBJ2-7	TGTGCCAGCAGCCAAGAACTGAACACCGCCTACGAGCAGTACTTC	CASSQELNTAYEQYF
TRBV5-1	NA	many	TRBJ2-7	TGCGCCAGCAGCCCGGACTACCCTAGAATCTCCGAGCAGTACTTC	CASSPDYPRISEQYF
TRBV20-1	TRBD1	many	TRBJ2-2	TGCAGTGCTAGAATGACAGGGCTGGGCACCGGGGAGCTGTTTTTT	CSARMTGLGTGELFF
TRBV10-1	NA	many	TRBJ1-1	TGCGCCAGCAGCAAGAGCCAGGGAACTGAAGCTTTCTTT	CASSKSQGTEAFF
TRBV6-6	NA	NA	TRBJ2-7	TGTGCCAGCAGTTTAGAACCGGCCCAGCAGTACTTC	CASSLEPAQQYF
TRBV4-3	TRBD1	many	TRBJ2-3	TGCGCCAGCAGCCAAGAGGGGACAGGGGCATGGGATACGCAGTATTTT	CASSQEGTGAWDTQYF
TRBV7-2	TRBD2	many	TRBJ2-3	TGTGCCAGCAGCTTACTTCAGCGGGGGGGAGATACGCAGTATTTT	CASSLLQRGGDTQYF
TRBV19	TRBD1	once	TRBJ2-3	TGTGCCACTGGGGACAGGGCAGCAGATACGCAGTATTTT	CATGDRAADTQYF
TRBV27	NA	many	TRBJ2-7	TGTGCCAGCAGTCCCAACTCAAGCCCCCTCTACGAGCAGTACTTC	CASSPNSSPLYEQYF
TRBV15	TRBD1	many	TRBJ2-5	TGTGCCACCAGCAGAGATGACAGGGGTTGGGAGACCCAGTACTTC	CATSRDDRGWETQYF
TRBV12-3/TRBV12-4	NA	NA	TRBJ2-7	TGTGCCAGCAGTTTAGAGAGCGGCTACGAGCAGTACTTC	CASSLESGYEQYF
TRBV10-3	TRBD2	few	TRBJ2-5	TGTGCCATCAGTGGTCCCGGACTAGCGGGACAAGAGACCCAGTACTTC	CAISGPGLAGQETQYF
TRBV28	TRBD2	few	TRBJ2-1	TGTGCCAGCAGTTTGTCGCAGGGAGCGGGGGGCCTATACAATGAGCAGTTCTTC	CASSLSQGAGGLYNEQFF
TRBV5-1	TRBD2	NA	TRBJ2-1	TGCGCCAGCAGCCGGACTAGCGGGGACAGCAATGAGCAGTTCTTC	CASSRTSGDSNEQFF
TRBV3-1	NA	many	TRBJ2-7	TGTGCCACTTCCGGGACTGCGATCTCCTACGAGCAGTACTTC	CATSGTAISYEQYF
TRBV9	TRBD1	many	TRBJ1-5	TGTGCCAGCAGCGTGGCCGCCGGGACAGGTGGAAGTCAGCCCCAGCATTTT	CASSVAAGTGGSQPQHF
TRBV5-1	NA	NA	TRBJ2-5	TGCGCCAGCAGCCCGGGAGTTAAAGAGACCCAGTACTTC	CASSPGVKETQYF
TRBV7-2	NA	NA	TRBJ1-5	TGTGCCAGCAGCTCGCGAGGGGGGTGGACTCAGCCCCAGCATTTT	CASSSRGGWTQPQHF
TRBV5-4	NA	many	TRBJ1-2	TGTGCCAGCAGCTCGACAGGCCCCGGCTCGAGTGGCTACACCTTC	CASSSTGPGSSGYTF